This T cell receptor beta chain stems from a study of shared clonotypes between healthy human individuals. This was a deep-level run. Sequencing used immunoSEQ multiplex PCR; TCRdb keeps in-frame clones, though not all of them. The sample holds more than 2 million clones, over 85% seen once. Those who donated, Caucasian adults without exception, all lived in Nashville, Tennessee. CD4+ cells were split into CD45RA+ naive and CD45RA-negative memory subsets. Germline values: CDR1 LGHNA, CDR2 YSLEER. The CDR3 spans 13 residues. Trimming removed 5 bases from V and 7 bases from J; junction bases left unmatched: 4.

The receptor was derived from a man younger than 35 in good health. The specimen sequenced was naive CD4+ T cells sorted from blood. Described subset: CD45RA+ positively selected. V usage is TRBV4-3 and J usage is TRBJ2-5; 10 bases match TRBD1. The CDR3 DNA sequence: TGCGCCAGCAGCGCAGACAGGGGGCTGACCCAGTACTTC. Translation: CASSADRGLTQYF.